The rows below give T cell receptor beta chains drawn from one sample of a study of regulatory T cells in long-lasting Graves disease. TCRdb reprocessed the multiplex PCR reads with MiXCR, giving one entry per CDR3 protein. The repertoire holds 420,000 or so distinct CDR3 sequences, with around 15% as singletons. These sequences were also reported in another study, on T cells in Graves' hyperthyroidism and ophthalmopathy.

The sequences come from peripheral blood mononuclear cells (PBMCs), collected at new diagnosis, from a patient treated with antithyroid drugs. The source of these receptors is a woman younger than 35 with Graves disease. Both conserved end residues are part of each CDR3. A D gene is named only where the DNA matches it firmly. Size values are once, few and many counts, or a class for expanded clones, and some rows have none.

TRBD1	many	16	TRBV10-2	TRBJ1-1	CASSPRGGTVNTEAFF	TGCGCCAGCAGTCCACGCGGAGGGACAGTGAACACTGAAGCTTTCTTT
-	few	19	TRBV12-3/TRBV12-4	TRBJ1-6	CASSSEKTNIGRRVSPLHF	TGTGCCAGCAGTTCCGAAAAGACAAACATAGGTCGTCGGGTTTCACCCCTCCACTTT
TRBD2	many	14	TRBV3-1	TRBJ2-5	CASSLAGGKETQYF	TGTGCCAGCAGCTTAGCGGGAGGTAAAGAGACCCAGTACTTC
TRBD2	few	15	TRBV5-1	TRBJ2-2	CASSLAGGRIGELFF	TGCGCCAGCAGCTTGGCCGGCGGGAGGATCGGGGAGCTGTTTTTT
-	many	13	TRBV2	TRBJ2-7	CASLASQKVEQYF	TGTGCCAGCCTGGCTAGCCAAAAAGTCGAGCAGTACTTC
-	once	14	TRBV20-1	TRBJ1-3	CSARDTGRGNTIYF	TGCAGTGCTAGGGATACAGGACGTGGAAACACCATATATTTT
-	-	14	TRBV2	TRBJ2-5	CASTLGGGQEAQYF	TGTGCCAGCACCCTAGGGGGGGGACAAGAGGCCCAGTACTTC
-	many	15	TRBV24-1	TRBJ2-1	CATSDFRSSYNEQFF	TGTGCCACCAGTGATTTCCGCAGCTCCTACAATGAGCAGTTCTTC
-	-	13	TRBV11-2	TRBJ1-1	CASSSQGRVIAFF	TGTGCCAGCAGCTCCCAGGGGCGGGTAATAGCTTTCTTT
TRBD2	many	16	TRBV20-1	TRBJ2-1	CSARVSGGASYNEQFF	TGCAGTGCTAGAGTCTCGGGGGGAGCCTCCTACAATGAGCAGTTCTTC
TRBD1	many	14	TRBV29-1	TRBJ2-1	CSAPRDSLLLGQFF	TGCAGCGCCCCCCGGGACAGTCTCCTACTGGGGCAGTTCTTC
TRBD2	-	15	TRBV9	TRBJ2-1	CASSVAPSGPNEQFF	TGTGCCAGCAGCGTAGCTCCTAGCGGGCCTAATGAGCAGTTCTTC
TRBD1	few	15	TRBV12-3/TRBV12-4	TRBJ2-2	CASQRGRVPTGELFF	TGTGCCAGCCAGAGGGGGCGGGTACCCACCGGGGAGCTGTTTTTT
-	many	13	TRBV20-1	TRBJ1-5	CSASPGTYWPQHF	TGCAGTGCTAGCCCCGGGACATATTGGCCCCAGCATTTT
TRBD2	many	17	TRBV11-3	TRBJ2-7	CASSLDPKRGSSYEQYF	TGTGCCAGCAGCTTAGACCCCAAGCGGGGCAGCTCCTACGAGCAGTACTTC
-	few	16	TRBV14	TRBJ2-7	CASSRKRGISSYEQYF	TGTGCCAGCAGCCGAAAGAGAGGGATAAGCTCCTACGAGCAGTACTTC
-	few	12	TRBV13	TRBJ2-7	CASSSSSWEQYF	TGTGCCAGCAGTAGTTCCAGCTGGGAGCAGTACTTC
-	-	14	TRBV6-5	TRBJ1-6	CASSYGSKGSPLHF	TGTGCCAGCAGTTACGGGTCGAAAGGTTCACCCCTCCACTTT
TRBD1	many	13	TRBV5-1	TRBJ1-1	CASSVDRGGEAFF	TGCGCCAGCAGCGTCGACAGGGGCGGTGAAGCTTTCTTT
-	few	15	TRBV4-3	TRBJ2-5	CASSQDRAGVTTQYF	TGCGCCAGCAGCCAAGACAGGGCAGGGGTGACGACCCAGTACTTC
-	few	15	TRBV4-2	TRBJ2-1	CASSQTAYSYNEQFF	TGTGCCAGCAGCCAGACAGCATACTCCTACAATGAGCAGTTCTTC
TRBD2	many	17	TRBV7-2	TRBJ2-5	CASSLVILAGVGETQYF	TGTGCCAGCAGCTTAGTCATTCTAGCGGGAGTAGGGGAGACCCAGTACTTC
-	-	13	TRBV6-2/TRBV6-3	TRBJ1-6	CASDRTGNSPLHF	TGTGCCAGCGATCGGACGGGAAATTCACCCCTCCACTTT
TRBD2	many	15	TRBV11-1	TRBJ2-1	CASSLAASGSDEQFF	TGTGCCAGCAGCTTAGCGGCTAGCGGGAGTGATGAGCAGTTCTTC
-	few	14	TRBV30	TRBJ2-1	CAWTRPGENNEQFF	TGTGCCTGGACCCGCCCGGGGGAGAACAATGAGCAGTTCTTC
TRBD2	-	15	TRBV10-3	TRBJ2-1	CAIRTGTSGYNEQFF	TGTGCCATCCGAACCGGGACTAGCGGATACAATGAGCAGTTCTTC
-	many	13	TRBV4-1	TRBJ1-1	CASSQVSLRRVFF	TGCGCCAGCAGCCAAGTGTCCCTCCGACGGGTTTTCTTT
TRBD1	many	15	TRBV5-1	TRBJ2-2	CASSSGQGVTGELFF	TGTGCCAGCAGCTCCGGACAGGGTGTGACCGGGGAGCTGTTTTTT
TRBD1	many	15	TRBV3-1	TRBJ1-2	CASSQSRGRNYGYTF	TGTGCCAGCAGCCAATCCAGGGGGCGGAACTATGGCTACACCTTC
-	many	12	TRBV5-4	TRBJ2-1	CASSLSATEQFF	TGTGCCAGCAGCTTGTCAGCTACTGAGCAGTTCTTC
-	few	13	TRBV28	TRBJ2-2	CASSSMNTGELFF	TGTGCCAGCAGTTCAATGAACACCGGGGAGCTGTTTTTT
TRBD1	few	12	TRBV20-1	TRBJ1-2	CSATGIGYGYTF	TGCAGTGCGACAGGGATTGGGTATGGCTACACCTTC
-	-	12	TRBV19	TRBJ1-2	CASSIREDGYTF	TGTGCCAGTAGTATTAGGGAAGATGGCTACACCTTC
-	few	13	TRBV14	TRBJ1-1	CASSQYPHTEAFF	TGTGCCAGCAGCCAATACCCACACACTGAAGCTTTCTTT
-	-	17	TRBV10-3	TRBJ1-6	CAIIPGRKSSYNSPLHF	TGTGCCATCATCCCTGGCAGGAAAAGCTCCTATAATTCACCCCTCCACTTT
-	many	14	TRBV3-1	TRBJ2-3	CASSQQGGSDTQYF	TGTGCCAGCAGCCAACAGGGGGGGTCAGATACGCAGTATTTT
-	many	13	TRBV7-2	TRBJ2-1	CASSITADNEQFF	TGTGCCAGCAGCATAACTGCCGACAATGAGCAGTTCTTC
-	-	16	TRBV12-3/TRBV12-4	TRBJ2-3	CASSLGEGTRTDTQYF	TGTGCCAGCAGTTTAGGAGAGGGTACCCGCACAGATACGCAGTATTTT
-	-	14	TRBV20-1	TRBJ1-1	CSARDPRAGTEAFF	TGCAGTGCTAGAGACCCCCGCGCGGGCACTGAAGCTTTCTTT